This TCR beta chain emerged from a study of OX40 agonist ivuxolimab in advanced cancers. V was trimmed by 0 bases and J by 2 bases, leaving 5 bases between them. CDR1 and CDR2 (germline): SGHTA, FQGNSA. There are 13 residues in the CDR3. The protocol was immunoSEQ multiplex PCR, while the TCRdb copy is restricted to in-frame clones and leaves out a portion. The data contain approximately 89,000 clones, roughly 88% of them singletons. The sequence was obtained from an adult with an advanced solid tumor such as melanoma, head and neck, liver or kidney cancer. The material sequenced was CD4+ or CD8+ T cells sorted from blood, taken in a trial of the OX40 agonist ivuxolimab. This chain links TRBV7-2 with TRBJ2-7; D not resolved. The CDR3 loop reads CASSLAGTYEQYF. The CDR3 coding sequence is TGTGCCAGCAGCTTAGCAGGAACCTACGAGCAGTACTTC.